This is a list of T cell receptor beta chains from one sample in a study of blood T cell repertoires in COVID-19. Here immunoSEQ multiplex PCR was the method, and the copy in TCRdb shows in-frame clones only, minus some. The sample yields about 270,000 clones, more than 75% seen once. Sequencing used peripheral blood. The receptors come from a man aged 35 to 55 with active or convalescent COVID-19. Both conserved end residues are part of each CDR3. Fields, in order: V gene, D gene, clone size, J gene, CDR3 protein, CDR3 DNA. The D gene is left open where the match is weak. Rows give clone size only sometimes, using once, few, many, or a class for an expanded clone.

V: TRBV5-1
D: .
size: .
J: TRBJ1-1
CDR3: CASSGQVGNTEAFF
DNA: TGCGCCAGCAGTGGCCAGGTTGGGAACACTGAAGCTTTCTTT

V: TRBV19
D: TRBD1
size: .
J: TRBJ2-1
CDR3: CASKGRGHNEQFF
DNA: TGTGCCAGTAAGGGCAGGGGGCACAATGAGCAGTTCTTC

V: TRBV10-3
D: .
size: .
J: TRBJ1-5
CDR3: CAISAQVGQPQHF
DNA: TGTGCCATCAGTGCTCAGGTTGGTCAGCCCCAGCATTTT

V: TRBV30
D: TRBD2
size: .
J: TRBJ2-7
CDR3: CAWSVLASGSYEQYF
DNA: TGTGCCTGGAGTGTACTGGCTAGCGGGAGTTACGAGCAGTACTTC

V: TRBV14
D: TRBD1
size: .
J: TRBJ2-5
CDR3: CASSQVGTGVTETQYF
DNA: TGTGCCAGCAGCCAAGTCGGGACAGGGGTTACAGAGACCCAGTACTTC

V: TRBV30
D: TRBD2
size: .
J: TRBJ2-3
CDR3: CAWAGGGRDTQYF
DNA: TGTGCCTGGGCGGGGGGCGGAAGGGATACGCAGTATTTT

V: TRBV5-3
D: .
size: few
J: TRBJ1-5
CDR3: CARSLRDIHTEPQHF
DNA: TGTGCCAGAAGCTTGCGGGACATACATACGGAGCCCCAGCATTTT

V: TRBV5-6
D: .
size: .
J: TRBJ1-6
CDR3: CASSAGGNPNSPLHF
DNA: TGTGCCAGCAGCGCCGGGGGGAACCCCAATTCACCCCTCCACTTT

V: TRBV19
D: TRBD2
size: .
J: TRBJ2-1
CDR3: CASSPGTSGRYEQFF
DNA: TGTGCCAGTAGTCCCGGGACTAGCGGGAGATATGAGCAGTTCTTC

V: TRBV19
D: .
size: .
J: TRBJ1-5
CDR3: CASSISGGGQPQHF
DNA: TGTGCCAGTAGTATTTCGGGGGGCGGTCAGCCCCAGCATTTT

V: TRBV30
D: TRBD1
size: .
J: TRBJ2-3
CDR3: CAWTYRDRGSTDTQYF
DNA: TGTGCCTGGACCTACCGGGACAGGGGGAGCACAGATACGCAGTATTTT

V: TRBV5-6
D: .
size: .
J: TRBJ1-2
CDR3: CASSAGGNYGYTF
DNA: TGTGCCAGCAGCGCCGGGGGGAACTATGGCTACACCTTC

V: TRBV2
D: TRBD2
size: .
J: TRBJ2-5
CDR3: CASSYGLAEETQYF
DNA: TGTGCCAGCAGTTATGGACTAGCGGAAGAGACCCAGTACTTC

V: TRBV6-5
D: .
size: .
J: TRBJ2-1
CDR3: CASRPLHGEQFF
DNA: TGTGCCAGCAGGCCACTGCACGGGGAGCAGTTCTTC

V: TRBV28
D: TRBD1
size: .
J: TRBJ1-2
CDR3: CASSWGTGSGYTF
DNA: TGTGCCAGCAGTTGGGGGACAGGGAGTGGCTACACCTTC

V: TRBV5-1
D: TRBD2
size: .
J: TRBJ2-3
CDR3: CASSLGTSEPDTQYF
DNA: TGCGCCAGCAGCTTGGGGACTAGCGAGCCAGATACGCAGTATTTT

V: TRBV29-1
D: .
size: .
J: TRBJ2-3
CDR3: CSGGQSTDTQYF
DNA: TGCAGCGGAGGACAGAGCACAGATACGCAGTATTTT

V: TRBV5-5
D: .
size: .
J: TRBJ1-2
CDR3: CASSLFLSNYGYTF
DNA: TGTGCCAGCAGCTTGTTTTTATCTAACTATGGCTACACCTTC

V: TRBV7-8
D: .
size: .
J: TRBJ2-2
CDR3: CASSLRESGELFF
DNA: TGTGCCAGCAGCTTAAGGGAGTCCGGGGAGCTGTTTTTT

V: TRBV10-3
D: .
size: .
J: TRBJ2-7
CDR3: CAISDTTTGSTEQYF
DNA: TGTGCCATCAGTGACACAACTACGGGGTCTACCGAGCAGTACTTC